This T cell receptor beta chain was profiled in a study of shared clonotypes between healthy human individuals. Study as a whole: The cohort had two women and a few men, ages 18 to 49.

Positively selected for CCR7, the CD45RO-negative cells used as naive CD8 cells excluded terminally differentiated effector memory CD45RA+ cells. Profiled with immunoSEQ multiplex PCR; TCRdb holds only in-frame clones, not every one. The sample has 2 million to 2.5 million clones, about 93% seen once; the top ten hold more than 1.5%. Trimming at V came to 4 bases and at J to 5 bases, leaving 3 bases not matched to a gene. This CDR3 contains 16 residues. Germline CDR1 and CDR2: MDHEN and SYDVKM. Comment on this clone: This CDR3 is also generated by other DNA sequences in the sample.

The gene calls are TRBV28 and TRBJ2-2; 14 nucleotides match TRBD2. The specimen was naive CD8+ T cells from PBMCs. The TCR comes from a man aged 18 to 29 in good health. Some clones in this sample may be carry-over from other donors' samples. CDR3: CASSWGLAGATGELFF. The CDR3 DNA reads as TGTGCCAGCAGTTGGGGACTAGCGGGAGCAACCGGGGAGCTGTTTTTT.